What follows describes a single T cell receptor beta chain. This entry comes from a study of T cell changes during pregnancy in multiple sclerosis. J lost 8 bases, V lost 5 bases, and 11 bases had no gene match. The CDR3 has 15 residues. The germline gives CDR1 SGHTA, CDR2 FQGNSA. Clones were sequenced by immunoSEQ multiplex PCR, and TCRdb holds only the in-frame ones, with some missing. The table has roughly 25,000 clones, roughly nine tenths seen once. The genes are TRBV7-2 and TRBJ2-1, with 8 bases aligning to TRBD2. The receptor's source is a female donor with multiple sclerosis, enrolled in a pregnancy study. Sequences were derived from CD8+ T cells from peripheral blood mononuclear cells, sampled in the second trimester of pregnancy. The CDR3 region is CASSPASSGTYEQFF. DNA for the CDR3: TGTGCCAGCAGCCCGGCTAGTAGCGGGACATATGAGCAGTTCTTC.